One and the same sample provided the 5 T cell receptor beta chains below, sequenced in a study of T cell responses to AZD1222 COVID-19 vaccine. Assay: immunoSEQ multiplex PCR; the TCRdb copy retains only in-frame clones and omits some. The sample lists roughly 110,000 clones; about 90% were seen once. The material sequenced was peripheral blood, taken 28 days after the second AZD1222 dose. The receptors shown here come from an adult who received the AZD1222 COVID-19 vaccine.

The gene calls are TRBV20-1 and TRBJ1-2; a weak D match, TRBD1 (6 bases). V was trimmed by 3 bases and J by 6 bases, leaving 11 bases between them. Germline CDR1 DFQATT, CDR2 SNEGSKA (reference sequence). The CDR3 consists of 12 residues. DNA for the CDR3: TGCAGTGCTAGTAGGGCAGGGGATGGCTACACCTTC. Translation: CSASRAGDGYTF.

The genes are TRBV27 and TRBJ2-7; 12 positions match TRBD2. This CDR3 region has 14 residues. The V gene end was trimmed by 5 bases and the J gene end by 4 bases; junction bases not matched to a gene: 3. Germline CDR1 MNHEY, CDR2 SMNVEV (reference sequence). The CDR3 loop reads CASSKTSGRYEQYF. As DNA, the CDR3 is TGTGCCAGCAGTAAAACTAGCGGGAGGTACGAGCAGTACTTC.

The V and J genes are TRBV19 and TRBJ2-2, with 14 bases matching TRBD2. Germline trimming cut 5 bases from V and 6 bases from J; bases unmatched to any gene: 5. The CDR3 has 16 amino acids. Germline lookup yields CDR1 LNHDA and CDR2 SQIVND (reference sequence). The CDR3 nucleotides are TGTGCCAGTAGTCCTCGGACTAGCGGGGGGTCCGGGGAGCTGTTTTTT. Its translation is CASSPRTSGGSGELFF.

This chain joins TRBV7-8 and TRBJ2-2, with D perhaps matching TRBD2 (5 bases). CDR3 length equals 10 residues. Germline V gene lookup returns CDR1 SGHVS and CDR2 FQNEAQ. The CDR3 reads CFSGTGELFF. The CDR3 region has the DNA TGTTTTTCGGGGACCGGGGAGCTGTTTTTT.

Only one count was recorded for this clone. The V call is TRBV5-6, the J call TRBJ1-2; no definite D call. The CDR3 consists of 15 residues. Germline CDR1 and CDR2: SGHDT and YYEEEE. Trimming stripped 0 bases from V and 1 base from J, with 10 bases between. The CDR3, as DNA: TGTGCCAGCAGCTTGGAATTACGGAGTAACTATGGCTACACCTTC. Translation: CASSLELRSNYGYTF.